This T cell receptor beta chain derives from a study of T cells in Graves' hyperthyroidism and ophthalmopathy. Study findings and constraints: In simple terms, a model built on 13 V-J features told ophthalmopathy apart from stable hyperthyroidism. Blood also showed most of the thyroid clonotypes that were expanded above 0.001.

Regions amplified from RNA transcripts were the TCR beta CDR3 regions. A first-round RT-PCR of the TCR CDR3 used the HTBI primer set. From the multiplex PCR reads, TCRdb called clonotypes with MiXCR, one entry per CDR3 protein. Among hundreds of thousands of distinct CDR3 sequences listed, about 20% were seen once. This clonotype was counted many times. The antigen is not known. Clinical Activity Scores of at least 3, NOSPECS grades of at least 4 and durations under 3 months characterized ophthalmopathy patients. Approximately 9.3 ml of fresh peripheral blood supplied the PBMCs. Trimming removed 5 bases from V and 1 base from J, with 10 bases in between. This CDR3 has 14 amino acids.

The J gene is TRBJ2-3, the V gene TRBV12-3 or TRBV12-4; D is perhaps TRBD2 (6 bases). Sequenced material: blood. The TCR originated in a man between 25 and 39 years old with Graves' ophthalmopathy. The CDR3 here is CASSTGRGTDTQYF. The CDR3 nucleotides are TGTGCCAGCAGTACCGGGAGAGGCACAGATACGCAGTATTTT.